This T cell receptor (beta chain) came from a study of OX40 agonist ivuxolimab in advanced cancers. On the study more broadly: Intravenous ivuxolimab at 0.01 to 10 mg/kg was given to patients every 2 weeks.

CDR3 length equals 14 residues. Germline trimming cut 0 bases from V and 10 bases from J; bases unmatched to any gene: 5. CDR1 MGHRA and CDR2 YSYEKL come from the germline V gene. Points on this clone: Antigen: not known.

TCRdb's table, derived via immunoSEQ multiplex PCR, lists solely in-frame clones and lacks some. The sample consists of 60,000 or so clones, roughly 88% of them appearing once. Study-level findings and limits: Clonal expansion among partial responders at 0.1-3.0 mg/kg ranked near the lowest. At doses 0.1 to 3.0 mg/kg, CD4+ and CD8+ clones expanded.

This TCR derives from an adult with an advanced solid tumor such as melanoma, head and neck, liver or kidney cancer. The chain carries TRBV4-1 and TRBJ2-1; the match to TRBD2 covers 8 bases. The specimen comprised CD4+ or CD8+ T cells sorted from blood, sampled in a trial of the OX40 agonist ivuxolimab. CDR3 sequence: CASSQDRGGWEQFF. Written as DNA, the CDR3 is TGCGCCAGCAGCCAAGATCGGGGGGGCTGGGAGCAGTTCTTC.